Shown below are 14 T cell receptor beta chains from a single sample sequenced in a study of blood T cell repertoires in COVID-19. Sequencing was performed with immunoSEQ multiplex PCR; in TCRdb, only in-frame clones are kept and a portion is missing. This table holds roughly 150,000 clones, approximately 78% found once. The sequencing input was peripheral blood. The receptor source for this set is a man aged 55 to 70 who had recovered from COVID-19.

The chain is built from TRBV7-2 and TRBJ2-5, with 11 positions matching TRBD2. In germline, CDR1 is SGHTA, CDR2 FQGNSA. This CDR3 has 14 residues. V shed 4 bases, J shed 3 bases, and the junction held 1 base outside the gene matches. The CDR3 DNA follows: TGTGCCAGCAGCTCGGGACTAGCGGAAGAGACCCAGTACTTC. Protein sequence: CASSSGLAEETQYF.

The CDR3 protein is CASSPGQGVYNEQFF. CDR3 DNA: TGTGCCAGCAGCCCCGGACAGGGCGTCTACAATGAGCAGTTCTTC. V and J are TRBV5-6 and TRBJ2-1, with TRBD1 identical over 8 bases. The V gene's germline CDR1 is SGHDT and CDR2 YYEEEE. The CDR3 is 15 residues long. Trimming took 4 bases from V and 3 from J; bases not matched to a gene: 6.

The CDR3 here is CASSLTGYGYTF. CDR3 in DNA: TGTGCCAGCAGTTTAACAGGGTATGGCTACACCTTC. V usage is TRBV28 and J usage is TRBJ1-2; the D gene is possibly TRBD1 (6 bases). The CDR3 covers 12 residues. Per germline, CDR1 MDHEN and CDR2 SYDVKM. V was clipped by 2 bases and J by 5 bases, with 6 bases between them.

This chain joins TRBV11-2 and TRBJ2-6; 11 nucleotides match TRBD1. This CDR3 is built from 19 residues. Per the germline V gene, CDR1 is SGHAT and CDR2 is FQNNGV. With 5 bases clipped from V and 3 bases from J, the junction kept 12 bases outside the gene matches. The CDR3 loop is CASSAYAGQGALGANVLTF. The CDR3 DNA reads as TGTGCCAGCAGCGCCTACGCCGGACAGGGGGCGCTTGGGGCCAACGTCCTGACTTTC. The whole variable domain, filled in from reference TRBV11-2 and TRBJ2-6, reads EAGVAQSPRYKIIEKRQSVAFWCNPISGHATLYWYQQILGQGPKLLIQFQNNGVVDDSQLPKDRFSAERLKGVDSTLKIQPAKLEDSAVYLCASSAYAGQGALGANVLTFGAGSRLTVL.

This rearrangement joins TRBV19 to TRBJ2-2; D is unclear. The CDR3 has 13 residues. V shed 3 bases and J shed 5 bases, with 7 bases lying between them. Germline loops: CDR1 LNHDA, CDR2 SQIVND (reference sequence). The CDR3, as DNA: TGTGCCAGTAGTATGCGGCGTACCGGGGAGCTGTTTTTT. It encodes CASSMRRTGELFF.

This clone occurred once. The chain links TRBV6-5 to TRBJ2-7; 8 bases align to TRBD1. CDR1 and CDR2 from the germline V gene are MNHEY and SVGAGI. The CDR3 is made up of 15 amino acids. After removal of 8 bases from V and 5 bases from J, the junction contained 14 bases not matched to a gene. CDR3 protein: CASGPRQGLFNEQYF. The CDR3 coding sequence is TGTGCCAGCGGACCTAGACAGGGGTTGTTTAACGAGCAGTACTTC.

The rearrangement uses TRBV19 and TRBJ2-7; 12 nucleotides line up with TRBD1. CDR1 is LNHDA and CDR2 is SQIVND in the germline V gene (reference sequence). The CDR3 is 15 amino acids. With V trimmed by 3 bases and J by 5 bases, 5 bases remained unmatched. The CDR3 protein is CASSIGTGGFHEQYF. CDR3 coding DNA: TGTGCCAGTAGTATCGGGACAGGGGGCTTCCACGAGCAGTACTTC.

This chain joins TRBV30 and TRBJ1-4, with D possibly TRBD1 on 5 matching bases. The CDR3 contains 11 residues. V shed 8 bases and J shed 8 bases, with 12 bases lying between them. The germline V gene has CDR1 GTSNPN and CDR2 SVGIG (reference sequence). CDR3 residues: CARQGGEKLFF. CDR3 nucleotides: TGTGCCCGGCAGGGTGGCGAAAAACTGTTTTTT.

The chain combines TRBV29-1 with TRBJ2-7, with D perhaps matching TRBD2 (5 bases). Germline assignment: CDR1 SQVTM and CDR2 ANQGSEA. This CDR3 has 12 amino acids. The ends were cut back, 4 bases at V and 5 bases at J, with 12 bases in the middle. The CDR3 region has the DNA TGCAGCGTTGCACCCACGGAGGACGAGCAGTACTTC. It translates to CSVAPTEDEQYF.

The rearrangement links TRBV3-1 (or the pseudogene TRBV3-2) to TRBJ1-2; possibly TRBD1 for D (6 bases). The ends were cut back, 1 base at V and 4 bases at J, with 10 bases in the middle. Germline CDR1 reads LGHDT; CDR2 reads YNNKEL (reference sequence). CDR3 length: 14 amino acids. The CDR3 DNA reads as TGTGCCAGCAGCCAAGGGGGGGGCCGCTATGGCTACACCTTC. It codes for CASSQGGGRYGYTF.

For this clone: Possible read error: a much larger clone is one base away. This sample also contains other DNA sequences that code for the same CDR3. This chain links TRBV6-2 or TRBV6-3 with TRBJ1-5, with 7 positions matching TRBD1. Trimming took 5 bases from V and 4 from J; bases not matched to a gene: 2. The CDR3 length is 13 residues. Looked up from germline, CDR1 is MNHEY and CDR2 is SVGEGT. The CDR3 region is CASSPTGNQPQHF. DNA for the CDR3: TGTGCCAGCAGTCCGACAGGGAATCAGCCCCAGCATTTT.

This chain uses TRBV15 with TRBJ2-1, with 8 bases identical to TRBD1. J gave up 6 bases and V 8 bases, and 9 bases lay outside the gene matches. This CDR3 contains 14 residues. Germline V CDR1 and CDR2: LNHNV, YYDKDF (reference sequence). CDR3 sequence: CATCPDRVSNEQFF. DNA for the CDR3: TGTGCCACCTGTCCGGACAGGGTTTCCAATGAGCAGTTCTTC.

V usage is TRBV6-1 and J usage is TRBJ2-1; D is possibly TRBD2 (6 bases). This CDR3 is built from 17 residues. Trimming left V 4 bases short and J 5 bases short, with 21 bases between. Germline V gene data show CDR1 as MNHNS and CDR2 as SASEGT. CDR3 loop: CASSALARGPPHNEQFF. The CDR3 DNA reads TGTGCCAGCAGTGCTCTAGCGAGAGGGCCCCCCCACAATGAGCAGTTCTTC.

This clone was recorded a few times. The V and J genes are TRBV2 and TRBJ2-1, with TRBD2 matching over 14 bases. V lost 6 bases and J lost 6; bases outside the gene matches: 7. The germline gives CDR1 SNHLY, CDR2 FYNNEI. The CDR3 is made up of 16 amino acids. The DNA for the CDR3 is TGTGCCAGCAGCAAAGGACTAGCGGGGGGCAGCAATGAGCAGTTCTTC. This codes for CASSKGLAGGSNEQFF.